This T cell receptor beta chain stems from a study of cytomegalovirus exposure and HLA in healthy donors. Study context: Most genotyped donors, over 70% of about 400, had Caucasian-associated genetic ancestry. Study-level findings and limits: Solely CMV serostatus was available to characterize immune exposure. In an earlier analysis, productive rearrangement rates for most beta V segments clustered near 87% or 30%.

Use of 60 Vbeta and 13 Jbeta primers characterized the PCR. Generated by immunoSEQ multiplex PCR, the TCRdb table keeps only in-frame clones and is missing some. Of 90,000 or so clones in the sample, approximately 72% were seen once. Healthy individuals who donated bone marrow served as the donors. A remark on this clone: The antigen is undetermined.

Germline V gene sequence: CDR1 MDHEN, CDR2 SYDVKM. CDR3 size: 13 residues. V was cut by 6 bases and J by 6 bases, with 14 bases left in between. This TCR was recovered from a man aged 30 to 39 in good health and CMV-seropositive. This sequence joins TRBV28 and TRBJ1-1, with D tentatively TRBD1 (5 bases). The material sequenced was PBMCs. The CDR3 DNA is TGTGCCAGCAGGCCAGTGCAGGGATCTGAAGCTTTCTTT. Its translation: CASRPVQGSEAFF.